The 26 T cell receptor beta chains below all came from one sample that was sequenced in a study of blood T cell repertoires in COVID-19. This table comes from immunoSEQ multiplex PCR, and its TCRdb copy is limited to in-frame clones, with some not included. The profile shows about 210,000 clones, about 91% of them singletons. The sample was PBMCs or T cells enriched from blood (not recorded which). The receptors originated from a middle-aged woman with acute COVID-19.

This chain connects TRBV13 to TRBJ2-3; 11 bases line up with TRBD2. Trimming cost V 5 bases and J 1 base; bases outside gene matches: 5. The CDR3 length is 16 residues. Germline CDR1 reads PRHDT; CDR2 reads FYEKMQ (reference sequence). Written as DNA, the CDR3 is TGTGCCAGCAGCCCGCGGACTAGCGGGCGCACAGATACGCAGTATTTT. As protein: CASSPRTSGRTDTQYF. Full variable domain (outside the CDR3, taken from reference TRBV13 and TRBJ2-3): AAGVIQSPRHLIKEKRETATLKCYPIPRHDTVYWYQQGPGQDPQFLISFYEKMQSDKGSIPDRFSAQQFSDYHSELNMSSLELGDSALYFCASSPRTSGRTDTQYFGPGTRLTVL.

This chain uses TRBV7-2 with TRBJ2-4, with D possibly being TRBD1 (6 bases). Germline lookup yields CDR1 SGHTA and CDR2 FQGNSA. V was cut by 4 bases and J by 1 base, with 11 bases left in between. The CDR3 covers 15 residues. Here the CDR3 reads CASSSPRGAKNIQYF. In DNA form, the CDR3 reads TGTGCCAGCAGCTCACCCAGGGGCGCCAAAAACATTCAGTACTTC.

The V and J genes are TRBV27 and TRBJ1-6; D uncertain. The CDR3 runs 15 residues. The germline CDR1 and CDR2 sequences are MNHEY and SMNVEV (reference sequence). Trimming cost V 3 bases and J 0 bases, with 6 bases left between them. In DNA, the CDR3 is TGTGCCAGCAGTTTCGCCAGCTCCTATAATTCACCCCTCCACTTT. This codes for CASSFASSYNSPLHF.

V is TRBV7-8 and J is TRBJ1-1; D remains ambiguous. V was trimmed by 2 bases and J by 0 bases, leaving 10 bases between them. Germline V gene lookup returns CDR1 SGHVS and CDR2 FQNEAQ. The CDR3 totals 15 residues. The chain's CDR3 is CASSLLSRLNTEAFF. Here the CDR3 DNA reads TGTGCCAGCAGCTTATTGTCCAGGTTGAACACTGAAGCTTTCTTT.

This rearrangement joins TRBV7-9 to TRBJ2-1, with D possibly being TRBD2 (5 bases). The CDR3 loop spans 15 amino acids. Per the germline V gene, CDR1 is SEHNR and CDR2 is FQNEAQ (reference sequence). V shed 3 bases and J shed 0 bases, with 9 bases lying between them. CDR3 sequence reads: CASSLEAFSYNEQFF. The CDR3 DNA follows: TGTGCCAGCAGCTTGGAGGCCTTCTCCTACAATGAGCAGTTCTTC.

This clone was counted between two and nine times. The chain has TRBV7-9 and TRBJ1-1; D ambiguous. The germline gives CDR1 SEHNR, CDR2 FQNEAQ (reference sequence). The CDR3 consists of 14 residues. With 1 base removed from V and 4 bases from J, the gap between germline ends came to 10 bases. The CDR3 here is CASSLGKGGTEAFF. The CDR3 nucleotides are TGTGCCAGCAGCTTAGGCAAGGGAGGCACTGAAGCTTTCTTT.

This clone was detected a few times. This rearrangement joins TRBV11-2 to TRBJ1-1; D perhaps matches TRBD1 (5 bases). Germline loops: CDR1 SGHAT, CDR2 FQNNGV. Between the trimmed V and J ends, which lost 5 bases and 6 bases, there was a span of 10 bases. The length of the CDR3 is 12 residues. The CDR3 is CASSTGGAEAFF. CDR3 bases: TGTGCCAGCAGCACCGGAGGGGCTGAAGCTTTCTTT.

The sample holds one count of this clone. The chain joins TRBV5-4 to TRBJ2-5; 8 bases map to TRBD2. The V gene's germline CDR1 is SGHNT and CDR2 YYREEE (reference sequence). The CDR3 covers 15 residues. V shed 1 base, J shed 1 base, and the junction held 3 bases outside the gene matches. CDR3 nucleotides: TGTGCCAGCAGCTTGCCCAGCGGGGGCCAAGAGACCCAGTACTTC. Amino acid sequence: CASSLPSGGQETQYF.

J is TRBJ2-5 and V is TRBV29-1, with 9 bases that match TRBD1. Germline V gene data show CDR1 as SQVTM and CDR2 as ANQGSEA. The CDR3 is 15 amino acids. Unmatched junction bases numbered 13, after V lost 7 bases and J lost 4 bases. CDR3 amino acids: CSALTGGAFRETQYF. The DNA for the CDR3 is TGCAGCGCCCTAACAGGGGGCGCCTTTCGAGAGACCCAGTACTTC.

In DNA, the CDR3 is TGTGCCAGCAGCTCGCCCTACGCCAACGTCCTGACTTTC. This encodes CASSSPYANVLTF. The chain recombines TRBV7-2 with TRBJ2-6; D is ambiguous. V shed 4 bases and J shed 7 bases, with 8 bases lying between them. In germline, CDR1 is SGHTA, CDR2 FQGNSA. The CDR3 spans 13 residues.

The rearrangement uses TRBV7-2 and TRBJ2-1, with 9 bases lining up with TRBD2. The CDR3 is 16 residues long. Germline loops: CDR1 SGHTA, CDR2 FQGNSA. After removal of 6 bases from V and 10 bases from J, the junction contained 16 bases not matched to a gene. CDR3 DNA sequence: TGTGCCAGCAGTCCCGGGGCGGGAGGGCCCCCCCGAGAGCAGTTCTTC. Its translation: CASSPGAGGPPREQFF.

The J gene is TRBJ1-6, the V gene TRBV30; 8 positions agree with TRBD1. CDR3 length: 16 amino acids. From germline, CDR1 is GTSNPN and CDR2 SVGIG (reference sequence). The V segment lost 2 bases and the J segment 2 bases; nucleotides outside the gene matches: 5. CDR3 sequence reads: CAWSQPTGAYNSPLHF. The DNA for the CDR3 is TGTGCCTGGAGTCAACCGACAGGGGCCTATAATTCACCCCTCCACTTT.

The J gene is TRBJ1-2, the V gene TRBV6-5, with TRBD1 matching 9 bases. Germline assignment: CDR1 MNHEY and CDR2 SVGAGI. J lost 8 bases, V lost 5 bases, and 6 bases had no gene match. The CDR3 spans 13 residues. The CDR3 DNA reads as TGTGCCAGCAGTCGGGACAGGGCGGGCGGCTACACCTTC. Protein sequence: CASSRDRAGGYTF.

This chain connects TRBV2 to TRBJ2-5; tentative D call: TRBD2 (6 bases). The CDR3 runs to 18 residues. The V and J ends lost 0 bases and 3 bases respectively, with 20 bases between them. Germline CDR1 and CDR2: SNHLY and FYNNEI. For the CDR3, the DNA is TGTGCCAGCAGTGAAGCAGTGGGTCAGGGAGGAAGAAAAGAGACCCAGTACTTC. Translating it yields CASSEAVGQGGRKETQYF.

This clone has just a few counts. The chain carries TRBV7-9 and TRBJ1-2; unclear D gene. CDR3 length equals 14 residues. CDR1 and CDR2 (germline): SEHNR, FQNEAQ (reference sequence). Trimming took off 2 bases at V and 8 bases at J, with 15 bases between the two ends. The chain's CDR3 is CASSLIRISGGYTF. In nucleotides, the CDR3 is TGTGCCAGCAGCTTAATTCGAATAAGCGGCGGCTACACCTTC.

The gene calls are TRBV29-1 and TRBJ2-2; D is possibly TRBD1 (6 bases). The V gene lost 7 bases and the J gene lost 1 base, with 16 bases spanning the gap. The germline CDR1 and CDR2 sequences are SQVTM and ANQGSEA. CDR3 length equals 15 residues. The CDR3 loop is CSGKIGGLNTGELFF. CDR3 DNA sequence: TGCAGCGGAAAGATTGGGGGCCTGAACACCGGGGAGCTGTTTTTT.

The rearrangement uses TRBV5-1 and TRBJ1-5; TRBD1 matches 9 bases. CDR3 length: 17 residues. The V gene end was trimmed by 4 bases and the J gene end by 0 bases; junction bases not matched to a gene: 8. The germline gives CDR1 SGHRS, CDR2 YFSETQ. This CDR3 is CASSPGQGTYSNQPQHF. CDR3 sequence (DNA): TGCGCCAGCAGCCCCGGACAGGGGACATATAGCAATCAGCCCCAGCATTTT.

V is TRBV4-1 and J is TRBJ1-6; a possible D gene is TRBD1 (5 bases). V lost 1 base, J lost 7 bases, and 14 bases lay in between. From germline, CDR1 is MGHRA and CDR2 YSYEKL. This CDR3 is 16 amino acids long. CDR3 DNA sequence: TGCGCCAGCAGCCAAGTGGAGGGGATAAGGAATTCACCCCTCCACTTT. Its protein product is CASSQVEGIRNSPLHF.

The CDR3 loop reads CASSYPRDRVVPGANVLTF. CDR3 sequence (DNA): TGTGCCAGCAGTTACCCTCGGGACAGGGTGGTTCCTGGGGCCAACGTCCTGACTTTC. The V and J genes are TRBV6-2 or TRBV6-3 and TRBJ2-6; 9 bases are a match to TRBD1. There are 19 residues in the CDR3. Losses at the gene ends were 2 bases for V and 2 bases for J; bases not matched to a gene: 10. Germline V gene data show CDR1 as MNHEY and CDR2 as SVGEGT.

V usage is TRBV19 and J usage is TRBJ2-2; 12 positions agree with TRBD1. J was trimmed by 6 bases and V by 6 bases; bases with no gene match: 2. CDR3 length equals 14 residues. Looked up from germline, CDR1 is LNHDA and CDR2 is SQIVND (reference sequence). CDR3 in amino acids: CASRGTGGPGELFF. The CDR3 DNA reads TGTGCCAGTAGGGGGACAGGGGGCCCCGGGGAGCTGTTTTTT.

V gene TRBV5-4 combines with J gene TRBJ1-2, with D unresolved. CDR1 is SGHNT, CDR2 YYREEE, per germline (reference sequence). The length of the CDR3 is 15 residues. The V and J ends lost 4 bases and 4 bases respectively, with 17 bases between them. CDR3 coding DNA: TGTGCCAGCAGCCCCCCGCCGGGGTACAGCTATGGCTACACCTTC. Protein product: CASSPPPGYSYGYTF.

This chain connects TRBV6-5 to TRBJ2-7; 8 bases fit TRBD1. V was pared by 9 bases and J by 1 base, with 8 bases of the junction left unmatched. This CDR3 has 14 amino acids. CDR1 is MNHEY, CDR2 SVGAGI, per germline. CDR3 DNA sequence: TGTGCCAGTCGATCAGGGGGCATTTCCTACGAGCAGTACTTC. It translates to CASRSGGISYEQYF.

DNA of the CDR3: TGTGCCAGCAGCTTGAGTTCGGGGGTCAATACGCAGTATTTT. Translating gives CASSLSSGVNTQYF. This rearrangement joins TRBV5-6 to TRBJ2-3; the D gene is possibly TRBD2 (6 bases). V dropped 1 base and J dropped 7 bases, with 13 bases sitting between them. This CDR3 has 14 amino acids. Germline V gene sequence: CDR1 SGHDT, CDR2 YYEEEE. Using reference TRBV5-6 and TRBJ2-3 for the parts outside the CDR3, the full variable domain is DAGVTQSPTHLIKTRGQQVTLRCSPKSGHDTVSWYQQALGQGPQFIFQYYEEEERQRGNFPDRFSGHQFPNYSSELNVNALLLGDSALYLCASSLSSGVNTQYFGPGTRLTVL.

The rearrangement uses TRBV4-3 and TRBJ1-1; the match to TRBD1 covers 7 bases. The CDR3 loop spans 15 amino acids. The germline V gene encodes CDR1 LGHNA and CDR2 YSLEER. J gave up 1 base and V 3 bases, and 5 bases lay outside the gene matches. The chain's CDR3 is CASSQDRQGNTEAFF. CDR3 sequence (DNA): TGCGCCAGCAGCCAGGATCGACAGGGGAACACTGAAGCTTTCTTT.

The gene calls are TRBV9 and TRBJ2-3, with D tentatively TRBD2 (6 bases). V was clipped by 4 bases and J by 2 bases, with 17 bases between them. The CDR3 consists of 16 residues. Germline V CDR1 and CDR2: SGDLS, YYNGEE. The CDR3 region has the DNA TGTGCCAGCAGCCTCAACCTTCGGGGGACCACAGATACGCAGTATTTT. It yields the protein CASSLNLRGTTDTQYF.

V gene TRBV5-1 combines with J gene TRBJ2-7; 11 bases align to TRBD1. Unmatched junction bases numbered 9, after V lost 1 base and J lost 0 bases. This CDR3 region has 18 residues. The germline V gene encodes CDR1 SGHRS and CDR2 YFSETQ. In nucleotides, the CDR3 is TGCGCCAGCAGCTTGACGTGGACAGGGGGCTCCTCCTCCTACGAGCAGTACTTC. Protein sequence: CASSLTWTGGSSSYEQYF.